This T cell receptor beta chain was obtained from a study of T cells in Graves' hyperthyroidism and ophthalmopathy. The V segment lost 6 bases and the J segment 7 bases; nucleotides outside the gene matches: 7. The length of the CDR3 is 13 residues. Diagnoses used clinical symptoms, serum thyroxine and TRAb, thyroid ultrasound and orbital computed tomography. This sample holds PBMCs from less than 11 ml fresh peripheral blood. General observations from the study: The majority of expanded thyroid clonotypes above 0.001 also appeared in blood.

This clonotype has ten or more counts. Its specificity is not known. Researchers amplified the TCR beta CDR3 regions from RNA transcripts. The HTBI primer set was used in a first-round RT-PCR of the TCR CDR3. TCRdb redid the calling of the multiplex PCR reads with MiXCR, one entry per CDR3 protein. Of around 250,000 distinct CDR3 sequences listed, just over 14% were seen once; the top ten hold about an eighth. Sequenced material: blood. The V gene is TRBV12-3 or TRBV12-4, the J gene TRBJ1-1; 8 bases agree with TRBD1. The TCR comes from a woman aged 40 to 50 with Graves' hyperthyroidism that later progressed to Graves' ophthalmopathy. The CDR3 protein is CASRKGTGLEAFF. The DNA of the CDR3 is TGTGCCAGCAGGAAAGGGACAGGCCTTGAAGCTTTCTTT.